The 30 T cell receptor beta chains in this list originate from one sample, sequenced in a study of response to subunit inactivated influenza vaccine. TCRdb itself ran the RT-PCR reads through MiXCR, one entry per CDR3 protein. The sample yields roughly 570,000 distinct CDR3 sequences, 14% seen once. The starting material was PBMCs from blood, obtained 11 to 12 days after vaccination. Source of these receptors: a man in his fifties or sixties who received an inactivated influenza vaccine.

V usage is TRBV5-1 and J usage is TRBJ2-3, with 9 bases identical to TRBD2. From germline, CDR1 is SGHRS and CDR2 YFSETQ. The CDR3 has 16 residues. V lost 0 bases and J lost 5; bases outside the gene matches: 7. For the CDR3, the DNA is TGCGCCAGCAGCTTGGTTCTAGCGGGATTTGAAGATACGCAGTATTTT. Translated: CASSLVLAGFEDTQYF.

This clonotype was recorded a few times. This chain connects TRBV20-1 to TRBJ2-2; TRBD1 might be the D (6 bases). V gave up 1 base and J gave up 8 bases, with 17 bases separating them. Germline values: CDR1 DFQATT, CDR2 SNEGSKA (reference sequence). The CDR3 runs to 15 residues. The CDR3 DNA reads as TGCAGTGCTAGAGCAGGGGATTCCGCAGGTGGGGAGCTGTTTTTT. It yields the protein CSARAGDSAGGELFF.

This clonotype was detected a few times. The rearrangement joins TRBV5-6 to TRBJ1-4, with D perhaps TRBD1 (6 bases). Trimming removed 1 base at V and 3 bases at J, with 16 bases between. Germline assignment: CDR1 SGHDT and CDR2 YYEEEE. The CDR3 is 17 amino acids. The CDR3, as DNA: TGTGCCAGCAGCTTGTACTCTGGGGGCAGGGCTAATGAAAAACTGTTTTTT. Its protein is CASSLYSGGRANEKLFF.

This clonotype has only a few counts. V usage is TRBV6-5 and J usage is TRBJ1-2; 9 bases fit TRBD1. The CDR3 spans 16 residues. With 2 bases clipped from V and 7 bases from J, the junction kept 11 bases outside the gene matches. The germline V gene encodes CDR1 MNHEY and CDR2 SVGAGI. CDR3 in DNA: TGTGCCAGCAGTTACCTGGGACAGGGTTTGCTCGGTGGCTACACCTTC. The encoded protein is CASSYLGQGLLGGYTF.

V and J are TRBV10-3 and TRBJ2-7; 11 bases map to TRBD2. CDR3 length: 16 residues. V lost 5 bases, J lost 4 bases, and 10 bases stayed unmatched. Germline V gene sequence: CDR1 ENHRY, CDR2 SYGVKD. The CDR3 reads CAISSFLAGGPYEQYF. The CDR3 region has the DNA TGTGCCATCAGTTCATTTTTAGCGGGAGGGCCGTACGAGCAGTACTTC.

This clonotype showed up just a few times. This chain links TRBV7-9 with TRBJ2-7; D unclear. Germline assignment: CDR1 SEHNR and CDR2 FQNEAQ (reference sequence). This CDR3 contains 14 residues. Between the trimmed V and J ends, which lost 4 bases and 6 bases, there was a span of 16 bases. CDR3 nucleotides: TGTGCCAGCAGCTCGGCGACCAGAGACGGCGAGCAGTACTTC. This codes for CASSSATRDGEQYF.

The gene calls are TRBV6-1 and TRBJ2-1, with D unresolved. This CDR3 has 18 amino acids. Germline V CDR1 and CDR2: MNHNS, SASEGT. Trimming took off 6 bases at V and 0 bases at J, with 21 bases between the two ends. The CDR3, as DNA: TGTGCCAGCAGCAGAAACCTGAAATTGCCCCTCTCCTACAATGAGCAGTTCTTC. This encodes CASSRNLKLPLSYNEQFF.

The CDR3 DNA reads TGTGCCAGCAGTCCCGACGCCGGGTCGACTAGCGGGAGGGTAGAGACCCAGTACTTC. It specifies CASSPDAGSTSGRVETQYF. The J gene is TRBJ2-5, the V gene TRBV6-1, with 14 positions matching TRBD2. J lost 4 bases, V lost 5 bases, and 15 bases had no gene match. The CDR3 is 19 amino acids. CDR1 is MNHNS and CDR2 is SASEGT in the germline V gene.

The CDR3, as DNA: TGCGCCAGCAGCTTTCACGGCCAAATAGAAGAGACCCAGTACTTC. Translating it yields CASSFHGQIEETQYF. The V call is TRBV5-1, the J call TRBJ2-5; D unresolved. V was pared by 2 bases and J by 3 bases, with 14 bases between. Looked up from germline, CDR1 is SGHRS and CDR2 is YFSETQ. The CDR3 covers 15 residues.

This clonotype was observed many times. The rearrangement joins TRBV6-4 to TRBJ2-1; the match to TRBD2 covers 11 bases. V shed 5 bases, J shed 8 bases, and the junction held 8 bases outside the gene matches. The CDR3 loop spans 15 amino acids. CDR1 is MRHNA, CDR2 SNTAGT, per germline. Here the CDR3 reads CASSPTSGSGYEQFF. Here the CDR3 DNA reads TGTGCCAGCAGTCCAACTAGCGGGAGTGGCTATGAGCAGTTCTTC.

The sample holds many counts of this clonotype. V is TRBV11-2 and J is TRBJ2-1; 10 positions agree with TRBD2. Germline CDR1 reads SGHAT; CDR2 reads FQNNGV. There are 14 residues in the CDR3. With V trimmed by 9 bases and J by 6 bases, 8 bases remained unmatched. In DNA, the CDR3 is TGTGCCAGTAGAGCGGGAGGGCCGGGCAATGAGCAGTTCTTC. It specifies CASRAGGPGNEQFF.

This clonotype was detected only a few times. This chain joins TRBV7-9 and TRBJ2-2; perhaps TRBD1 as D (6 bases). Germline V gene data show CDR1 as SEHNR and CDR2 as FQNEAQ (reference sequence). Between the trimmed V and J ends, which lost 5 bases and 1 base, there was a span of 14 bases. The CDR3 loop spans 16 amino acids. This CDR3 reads CASSRPGRGNTGELFF. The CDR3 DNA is TGTGCCAGCAGCCGTCCCGGCAGGGGGAACACCGGGGAGCTGTTTTTT.

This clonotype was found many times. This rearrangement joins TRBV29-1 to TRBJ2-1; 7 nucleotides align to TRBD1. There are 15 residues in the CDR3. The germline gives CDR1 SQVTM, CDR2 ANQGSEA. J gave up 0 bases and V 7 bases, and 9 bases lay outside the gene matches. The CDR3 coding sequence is TGCAGCGCCGGGGACAGAACCACCTCCTACAATGAGCAGTTCTTC. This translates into CSAGDRTTSYNEQFF.

CDR3 amino acids: CASSFSGARTLSTNYGYTF. The CDR3, as DNA: TGTGCCAGCAGCTTCTCGGGCGCGCGGACCCTTTCTACTAACTATGGCTACACCTTC. The chain couples TRBV11-2 to TRBJ1-2; D remains unclear. The V and J ends lost 3 bases and 0 bases respectively, with 23 bases between them. The CDR3 is made up of 19 amino acids. The germline gives CDR1 SGHAT, CDR2 FQNNGV.

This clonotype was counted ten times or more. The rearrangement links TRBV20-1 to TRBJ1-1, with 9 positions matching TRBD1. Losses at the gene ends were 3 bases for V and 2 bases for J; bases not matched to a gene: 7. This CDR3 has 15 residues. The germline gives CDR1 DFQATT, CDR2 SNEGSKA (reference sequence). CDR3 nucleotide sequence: TGCAGTGCTAGGGACAGGGGACGATTAAACACTGAAGCTTTCTTT. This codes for CSARDRGRLNTEAFF.

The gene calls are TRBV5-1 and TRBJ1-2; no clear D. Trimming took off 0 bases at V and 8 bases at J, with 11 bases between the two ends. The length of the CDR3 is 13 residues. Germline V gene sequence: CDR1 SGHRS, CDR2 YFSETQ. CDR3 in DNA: TGCGCCAGCAGCTTGGTAGGAAGAGGGGGCTACACCTTC. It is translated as CASSLVGRGGYTF.

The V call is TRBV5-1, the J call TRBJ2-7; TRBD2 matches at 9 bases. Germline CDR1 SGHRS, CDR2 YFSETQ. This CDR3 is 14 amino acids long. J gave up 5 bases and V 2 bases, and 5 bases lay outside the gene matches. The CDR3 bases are TGCGCCAGCAGCTTCCGTGGCGGGAGGGACGAGCAGTACTTC. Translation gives CASSFRGGRDEQYF. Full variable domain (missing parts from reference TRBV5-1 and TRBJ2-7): KAGVTQTPRYLIKTRGQQVTLSCSPISGHRSVSWYQQTPGQGLQFLFEYFSETQRNKGNFPGRFSGRQFSNSRSEMNVSTLELGDSALYLCASSFRGGRDEQYFGPGTRLTVT.

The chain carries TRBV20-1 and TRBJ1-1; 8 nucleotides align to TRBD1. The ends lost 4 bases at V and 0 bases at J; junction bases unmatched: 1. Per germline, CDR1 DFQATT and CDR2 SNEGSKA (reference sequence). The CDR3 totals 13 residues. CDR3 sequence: CSAKGQVNTEAFF. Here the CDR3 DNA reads TGCAGTGCTAAGGGACAGGTGAACACTGAAGCTTTCTTT.

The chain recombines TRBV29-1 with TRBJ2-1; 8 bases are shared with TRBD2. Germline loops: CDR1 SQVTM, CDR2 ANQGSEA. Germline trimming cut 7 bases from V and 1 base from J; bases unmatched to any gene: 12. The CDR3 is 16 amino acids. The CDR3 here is CSALPQRGPSYNEQFF. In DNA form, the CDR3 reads TGCAGCGCCCTTCCCCAGCGGGGGCCGTCCTACAATGAGCAGTTCTTC.

The CDR3 nucleotides are TGTGCCACCCGGACAGCTGGGGCCAACGTCCTGACTTTC. It translates to CATRTAGANVLTF. V gene TRBV15 combines with J gene TRBJ2-6; perhaps TRBD1 as D (6 bases). Looked up from germline, CDR1 is LNHNV and CDR2 is YYDKDF (reference sequence). The V end was cut by 8 bases, the J end by 2 bases, with 7 bases between. CDR3 length equals 13 residues.

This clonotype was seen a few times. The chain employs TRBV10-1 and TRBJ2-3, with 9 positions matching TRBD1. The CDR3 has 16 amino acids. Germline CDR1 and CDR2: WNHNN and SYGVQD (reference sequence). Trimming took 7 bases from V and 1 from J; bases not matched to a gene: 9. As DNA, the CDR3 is TGCGCCAGCAACGGGGGGACAGGGCAGCGCACAGATACGCAGTATTTT. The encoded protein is CASNGGTGQRTDTQYF.

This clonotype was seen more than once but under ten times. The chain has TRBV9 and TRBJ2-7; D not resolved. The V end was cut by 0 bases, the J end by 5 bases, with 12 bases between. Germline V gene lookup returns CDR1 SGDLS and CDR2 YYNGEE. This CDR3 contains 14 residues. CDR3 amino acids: CASSVDVTSHEQYF. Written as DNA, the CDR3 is TGTGCCAGCAGCGTAGACGTGACAAGCCACGAGCAGTACTTC. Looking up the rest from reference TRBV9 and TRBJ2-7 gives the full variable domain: DSGVTQTPKHLITATGQRVTLRCSPRSGDLSVYWYQQSLDQGLQFLIQYYNGEERAKGNILERFSAQQFPDLHSELNLSSLELGDSALYFCASSVDVTSHEQYFGPGTRLTVT.

CDR3 amino acids: CASSLDRGPQETQYF. The DNA for the CDR3 is TGTGCCAGCAGCTTGGACAGGGGACCCCAAGAGACCCAGTACTTC. The V gene is TRBV7-2, the J gene TRBJ2-5, with 9 nucleotides matching TRBD1. V was pared by 3 bases and J by 1 base, with 3 bases of the junction left unmatched. CDR1 and CDR2 from the germline V gene are SGHTA and FQGNSA. This CDR3 comprises 15 residues.

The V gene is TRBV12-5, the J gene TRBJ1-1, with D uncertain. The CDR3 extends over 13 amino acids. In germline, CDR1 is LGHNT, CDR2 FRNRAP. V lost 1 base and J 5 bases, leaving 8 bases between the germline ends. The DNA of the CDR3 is TGTGCTAGTGGTTTGGATGGGGAGACTGAAGCTTTCTTT. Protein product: CASGLDGETEAFF.

CDR3 coding DNA: TGTGCCAGCAGAACCGGACAGGGGAGGGAAGCTTTCTTT. Amino acid sequence: CASRTGQGREAFF. The genes are TRBV6-1 and TRBJ1-1; 9 bases line up with TRBD1. Germline lookup yields CDR1 MNHNS and CDR2 SASEGT. Unmatched junction bases numbered 7, after V lost 6 bases and J lost 8 bases. The CDR3 extends over 13 amino acids.

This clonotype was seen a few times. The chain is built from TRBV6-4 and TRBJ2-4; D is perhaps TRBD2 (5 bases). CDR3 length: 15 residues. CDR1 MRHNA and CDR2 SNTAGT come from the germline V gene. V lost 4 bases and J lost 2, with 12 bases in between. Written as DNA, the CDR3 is TGTGCCAGCAGTGGAGGAGGAGGATCCAAAAACATTCAGTACTTC. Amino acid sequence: CASSGGGGSKNIQYF.

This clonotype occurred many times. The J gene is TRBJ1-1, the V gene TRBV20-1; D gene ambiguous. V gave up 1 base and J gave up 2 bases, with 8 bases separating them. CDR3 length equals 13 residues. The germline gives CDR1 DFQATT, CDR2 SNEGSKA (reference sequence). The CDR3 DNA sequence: TGCAGTGCTAGAGCATCTGTTAACACTGAAGCTTTCTTT. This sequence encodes CSARASVNTEAFF.

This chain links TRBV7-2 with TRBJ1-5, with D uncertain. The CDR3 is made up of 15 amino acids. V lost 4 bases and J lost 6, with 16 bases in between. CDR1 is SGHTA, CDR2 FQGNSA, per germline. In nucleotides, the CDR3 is TGTGCCAGCAGCTCCACGCCTGGTGCGGGTCAGCCCCAGCATTTT. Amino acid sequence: CASSSTPGAGQPQHF.

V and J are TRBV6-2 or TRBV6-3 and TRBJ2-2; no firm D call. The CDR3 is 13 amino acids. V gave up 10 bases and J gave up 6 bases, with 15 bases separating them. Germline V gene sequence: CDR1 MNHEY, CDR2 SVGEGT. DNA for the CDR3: TGTGCCACCTCCCGATTTACGTCCGGGGAGCTGTTTTTT. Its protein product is CATSRFTSGELFF.

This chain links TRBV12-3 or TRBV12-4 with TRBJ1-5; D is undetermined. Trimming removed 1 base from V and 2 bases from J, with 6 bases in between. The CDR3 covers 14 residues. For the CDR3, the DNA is TGTGCCAGCAGTTTAGACGGGGGCAATCAGCCCCAGCATTTT. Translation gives CASSLDGGNQPQHF.